This T cell receptor beta chain was captured in a study of blood T cell repertoires in COVID-19. Study details: Material from acute and convalescent COVID-19 was sourced from the United States, Italy and Spain. Sources were T cells, B-cell-depleted T cells, or PBMCs; the material itself was cDNA or gDNA.

This CDR3 comprises 17 residues. V was pared by 3 bases and J by 0 bases, with 5 bases of the junction left unmatched. Germline CDR1 and CDR2: SGDLS and YYNGEE. As handled by the study authors: For nucleated cells, counts were estimated from reference gene primer amplification. Here immunoSEQ multiplex PCR was the method, and the copy in TCRdb shows in-frame clones only, minus some. The V and J calls and the clone size are those of that table, but D and trimming were determined from the DNA. The sample consists of around 45,000 clones, roughly 87% of them appearing once. This chain uses TRBV9 with TRBJ2-1; 11 nucleotides match TRBD2. The sequencing input was peripheral blood. The TCR sequence derives from an older woman with acute or convalescent COVID-19. This CDR3 reads CASSAGTSGSSYNEQFF. The DNA for the CDR3 is TGTGCCAGCAGCGCCGGGACTAGCGGTAGCTCCTACAATGAGCAGTTCTTC.